The rows below give T cell receptor beta chains drawn from one sample of a study of patients and donors after allogeneic stem cell transplantation. TCRdb re-derived calls from the RT-PCR reads in MiXCR, one entry per CDR3 protein. The table has 30,000 to 40,000 distinct CDR3 sequences, roughly 38% seen once. Sequenced: blood, either unsorted or a sorted T cell fraction (not recorded which). These receptors all come from a human donor who was either an allogeneic HSCT recipient or a stem cell or donor lymphocyte infusion donor (not recorded which). It is not recorded whose cells these are; they may come from a transplant donor. Each CDR3 is given with its conserved first and last residue. D genes are given only for firm matches. Only part of the rows carry a size: once, few, many, or a class if the clone is expanded.

j_gene: TRBJ1-5
abundance: .
v_gene: TRBV29-1
d_gene: .
CDR3nt: TGCAGCGTTGTGTTTAGGGGTGATCAGCCCCAGCATTTT
CDR3aa: CSVVFRGDQPQHF

j_gene: TRBJ2-5
abundance: .
v_gene: TRBV7-8
d_gene: TRBD1
CDR3nt: TGTGCCAGCAGCTCAGACAGGGCGGAGACCCAGTACTTC
CDR3aa: CASSSDRAETQYF

j_gene: TRBJ1-1
abundance: .
v_gene: TRBV27
d_gene: .
CDR3nt: TGTGCCAGCAGTTTATCCTTGGCCCGAATGAACACTGAAGCTTTCTTT
CDR3aa: CASSLSLARMNTEAFF

j_gene: TRBJ1-2
abundance: few
v_gene: TRBV9
d_gene: TRBD1
CDR3nt: TGTGCCAGCAGCGTAGACCCTCGACCCAAGACAGGGAACTATGGCTACACCTTC
CDR3aa: CASSVDPRPKTGNYGYTF

j_gene: TRBJ1-4
abundance: .
v_gene: TRBV20-1
d_gene: TRBD1
CDR3nt: TGCAGTGCTGGCTTCTACAGGGGGCGCCGTGAAAAACTGTTTTTT
CDR3aa: CSAGFYRGRREKLFF

j_gene: TRBJ2-2
abundance: .
v_gene: TRBV7-3
d_gene: TRBD1
CDR3nt: TGTGCCAGCAGTCCGACAGGGGACACCGGGGAGCTGTTTTTT
CDR3aa: CASSPTGDTGELFF

j_gene: TRBJ2-1
abundance: .
v_gene: TRBV24-1
d_gene: TRBD1
CDR3nt: TGTGCCACCAGGGACCCGGGACAGGGATCAAGTGAGCAGTTCTTC
CDR3aa: CATRDPGQGSSEQFF

j_gene: TRBJ2-1
abundance: .
v_gene: TRBV11-2
d_gene: .
CDR3nt: TGTGCCAGCAGATTACTACCGGGGGAATACAATGAGCAGTTCTTC
CDR3aa: CASRLLPGEYNEQFF

j_gene: TRBJ1-1
abundance: .
v_gene: TRBV20-1
d_gene: .
CDR3nt: TGCAGTGCTAGAAGGCAGGAGATTGAAGCTTTCTTT
CDR3aa: CSARRQEIEAFF

j_gene: TRBJ1-5
abundance: few
v_gene: TRBV6-6
d_gene: .
CDR3nt: TGTGCCAGCAGTTACTTGGTTTCAGGAGCCCATCAGCCCCAGCATTTT
CDR3aa: CASSYLVSGAHQPQHF

j_gene: TRBJ1-5
abundance: .
v_gene: TRBV29-1
d_gene: TRBD1
CDR3nt: TGCAGCGTCGCACAGGGGGCTGGTCAGCCCCAGCATTTT
CDR3aa: CSVAQGAGQPQHF

j_gene: TRBJ1-1
abundance: .
v_gene: TRBV5-1
d_gene: TRBD1
CDR3nt: TGCGCCAGCAGCTTGGGGACAGGGGGCATGACCACTGAAGCTTTCTTT
CDR3aa: CASSLGTGGMTTEAFF

j_gene: TRBJ2-1
abundance: .
v_gene: TRBV29-1
d_gene: TRBD2
CDR3nt: TGCAGCGTTGACCGCGGGAGGGCCGGAGAAAATGAGCAGTTCTTC
CDR3aa: CSVDRGRAGENEQFF

j_gene: TRBJ1-3
abundance: .
v_gene: TRBV4-2
d_gene: .
CDR3nt: TGTGCCAGCAGCCTCAGTAGACCAGGCCGTATCTCTGGAAACACCATATATTTT
CDR3aa: CASSLSRPGRISGNTIYF

j_gene: TRBJ1-5
abundance: .
v_gene: TRBV20-1
d_gene: .
CDR3nt: TGCAGTGCTAGCCCCTCGGGACAGCCCCAGCATTTT
CDR3aa: CSASPSGQPQHF

j_gene: TRBJ2-1
abundance: .
v_gene: TRBV30
d_gene: .
CDR3nt: TGTGCCCAAGCCGGGGGGCCTTACAATGAGCAGTTCTTC
CDR3aa: CAQAGGPYNEQFF

j_gene: TRBJ2-3
abundance: .
v_gene: TRBV29-1
d_gene: .
CDR3nt: TGCAGCGTTGAAGATCTGGATACGCAGTATTTT
CDR3aa: CSVEDLDTQYF

j_gene: TRBJ2-1
abundance: .
v_gene: TRBV12-3/TRBV12-4
d_gene: TRBD2
CDR3nt: TGTGCCAGCAGCCTTAGCGGGAGAGCCTACAATGAGCAGTTCTTC
CDR3aa: CASSLSGRAYNEQFF

j_gene: TRBJ2-7
abundance: .
v_gene: TRBV20-1
d_gene: TRBD2
CDR3nt: TGCAGTGCTAGTCGGGGGGACGAGCAGTACTTC
CDR3aa: CSASRGDEQYF

j_gene: TRBJ1-1
abundance: .
v_gene: TRBV19
d_gene: .
CDR3nt: TGTGCCAGTAGTATACAGATCAAGCTAATCAACCCTGAAGCTTTCTTT
CDR3aa: CASSIQIKLINPEAFF

j_gene: TRBJ1-6
abundance: .
v_gene: TRBV10-3
d_gene: TRBD1
CDR3nt: TGTGCCATAGGGACAGGCCTTAATTCACCCCTCCACTTT
CDR3aa: CAIGTGLNSPLHF

j_gene: TRBJ2-7
abundance: .
v_gene: TRBV19
d_gene: TRBD1
CDR3nt: TGTGCCACCGAAAGGCCAGGGGGATACGAGCAGTACTTC
CDR3aa: CATERPGGYEQYF

j_gene: TRBJ2-7
abundance: .
v_gene: TRBV5-6
d_gene: TRBD2
CDR3nt: TGTGCCAGCAGCTCTCGGCCGGGACTAGCCTATCCCTACGAGCAGTACTTC
CDR3aa: CASSSRPGLAYPYEQYF

j_gene: TRBJ2-7
abundance: .
v_gene: TRBV20-1
d_gene: TRBD2
CDR3nt: TGCAGTGCTACCCCTCTAGCGGGAGCACACGAGCAGTACTTC
CDR3aa: CSATPLAGAHEQYF

j_gene: TRBJ1-4
abundance: .
v_gene: TRBV12-3/TRBV12-4
d_gene: .
CDR3nt: TGTGCCAGCAGTTTATATGTGGACAGAGGAGAAAAACTGTTTTTT
CDR3aa: CASSLYVDRGEKLFF

j_gene: TRBJ2-5
abundance: few
v_gene: TRBV24-1
d_gene: .
CDR3nt: TGTGCCACCAGGGGCCGGGATACTCAAGAGACCCAGTACTTC
CDR3aa: CATRGRDTQETQYF

j_gene: TRBJ1-1
abundance: many
v_gene: TRBV7-2
d_gene: TRBD1
CDR3nt: TGTGCCAGCAGCCACACCGGGACAGAAGTTTTGAACACTGAAGCTTTCTTT
CDR3aa: CASSHTGTEVLNTEAFF

j_gene: TRBJ1-1
abundance: .
v_gene: TRBV20-1
d_gene: .
CDR3nt: TGCAGTGCTAGAGAAGTAGTACAGCTTGAAGCTTTCTTT
CDR3aa: CSAREVVQLEAFF

j_gene: TRBJ1-6
abundance: .
v_gene: TRBV12-3/TRBV12-4
d_gene: .
CDR3nt: TGTGCCAGCAGTTTAGTGGACAGCTATTCACCCCTCCACTTT
CDR3aa: CASSLVDSYSPLHF